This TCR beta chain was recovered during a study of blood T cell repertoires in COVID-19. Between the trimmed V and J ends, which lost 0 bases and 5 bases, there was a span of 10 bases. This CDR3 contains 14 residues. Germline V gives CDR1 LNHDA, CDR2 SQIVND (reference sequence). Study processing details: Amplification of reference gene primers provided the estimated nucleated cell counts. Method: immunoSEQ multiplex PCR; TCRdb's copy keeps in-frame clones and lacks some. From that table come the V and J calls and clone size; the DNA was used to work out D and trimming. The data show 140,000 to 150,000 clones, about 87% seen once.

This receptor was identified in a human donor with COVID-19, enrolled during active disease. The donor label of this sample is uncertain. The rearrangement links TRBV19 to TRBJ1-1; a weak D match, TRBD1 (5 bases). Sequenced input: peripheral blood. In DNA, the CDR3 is TGTGCCAGTAGTATAGATTGGGCAGGGACTGAAGCTTTCTTT. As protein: CASSIDWAGTEAFF.